This TCR beta chain was recovered during a study of Graves' ophthalmopathy and Graves' hyperthyroidism. The CDR3 is 14 amino acids. From germline, CDR1 is ENHRY and CDR2 SYGVKD. V lost 3 bases and J 3 bases, leaving 11 bases between the germline ends. This clonotype was observed at least ten times. For repertoire sequencing, the TCR beta CDR3 regions were amplified from RNA transcripts. HTBI primers primed a first-round RT-PCR, and a second-round multiplex PCR followed. TCRdb reprocessed the multiplex PCR reads with MiXCR, giving one entry per CDR3 protein. Here the sample spans roughly 350,000 distinct CDR3 sequences, about 17% being singletons.

This receptor was obtained from an adult woman with stable Graves' hyperthyroidism. V usage is TRBV10-3 and J usage is TRBJ1-1, with unresolved D. The material sequenced was peripheral blood. The CDR3 bases are TGTGCCATCAGTGATTCGGTTGGTTACACTGAAGCTTTCTTT. Amino acids: CAISDSVGYTEAFF.